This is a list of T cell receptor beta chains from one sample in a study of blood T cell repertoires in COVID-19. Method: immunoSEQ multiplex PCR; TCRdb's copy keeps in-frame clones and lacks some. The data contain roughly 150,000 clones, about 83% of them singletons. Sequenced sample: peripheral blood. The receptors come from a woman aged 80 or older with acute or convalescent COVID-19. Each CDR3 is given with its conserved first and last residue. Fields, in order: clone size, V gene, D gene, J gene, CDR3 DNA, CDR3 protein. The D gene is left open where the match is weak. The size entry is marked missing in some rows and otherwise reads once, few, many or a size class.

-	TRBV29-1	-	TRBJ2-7	TGCAGCGTTGAAGAGGAGGACAGCTACGAGCAGTACTTC	CSVEEEDSYEQYF
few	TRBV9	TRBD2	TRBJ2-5	TGTGCCAGCAGCGTAGGGACTAGACAGACCCAGTACTTC	CASSVGTRQTQYF
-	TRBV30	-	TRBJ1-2	TGTGCCTGGGAGGTTAGGTACAGGGGCTACACCTTC	CAWEVRYRGYTF
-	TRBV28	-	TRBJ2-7	TGTGCCAGCAGTTCGCCAGGGAATCACTACGAGCAGTACTTC	CASSSPGNHYEQYF
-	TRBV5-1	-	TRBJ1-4	TGCGCCAGCAGCTTGTTGGGGGCCCAAAATGAAAAACTGTTTTTT	CASSLLGAQNEKLFF
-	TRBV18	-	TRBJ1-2	TGTGCCAGCTCACCACTGCTGTGGGAGGGCTACACCTTC	CASSPLLWEGYTF
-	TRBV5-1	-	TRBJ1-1	TGCGCCAGCAGCTCGCTGACAGGTAGGGACACTGAAGCTTTCTTT	CASSSLTGRDTEAFF
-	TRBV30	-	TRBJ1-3	TGTGCCTGCGACAACTCTGGAAACACCATATATTTT	CACDNSGNTIYF
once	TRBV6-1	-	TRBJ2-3	TGTGCCAGCAGTGAACAGTCGGGGTTGTATTTT	CASSEQSGLYF
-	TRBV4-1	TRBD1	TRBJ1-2	TGCGCCAGCAGCCAAGCCGGGACAGGGGGCGGCTATGGCTACACCTTC	CASSQAGTGGGYGYTF
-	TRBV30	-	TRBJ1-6	TGTGCCTGGGGGGCGAGCGGAGGGTTCCTCCACTTT	CAWGASGGFLHF
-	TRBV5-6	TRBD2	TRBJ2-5	TGTGCCAGCAGCAAATCTAGCGGGGGGGAGGAGACCCAGTACTTC	CASSKSSGGEETQYF
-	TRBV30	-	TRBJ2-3	TGTGCCTCGATGGACGGAGAGGGGGGGGACCCCCGAGATACGCAGTATTTT	CASMDGEGGDPRDTQYF
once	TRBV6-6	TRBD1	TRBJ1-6	TGTGCCAGCACCGAAGGACAGGGATTTTCACCCCTCCACTTT	CASTEGQGFSPLHF
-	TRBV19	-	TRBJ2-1	TGTGCCAGTAGTATAGTTCCGGGACTTGAGCAGTTCTTC	CASSIVPGLEQFF
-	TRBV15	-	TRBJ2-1	TGTGCCACCAGCGGAGACTTGGCGGGAAACAATGAGCAGTTCTTC	CATSGDLAGNNEQFF
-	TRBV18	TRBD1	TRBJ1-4	TGTGCCAGCTCAGCTACCGGGACAGGGTGGAAAAAACTGTTTTTT	CASSATGTGWKKLFF
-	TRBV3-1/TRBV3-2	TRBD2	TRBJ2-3	TGTGCCAGCAGCCAACCTGGAGCGGGGGGCCGAGATACGCAGTATTTT	CASSQPGAGGRDTQYF
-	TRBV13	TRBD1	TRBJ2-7	TGTGCCAGCAGCCGCGGACAGGGTATAAGGCAGTACTTC	CASSRGQGIRQYF
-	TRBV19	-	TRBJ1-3	TGTGCCAGTAGTATCGAGGGACTGTCGGGAAACACCATATATTTT	CASSIEGLSGNTIYF
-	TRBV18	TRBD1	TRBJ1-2	TGTGCCAGCTCACCATCCCGATTGGGGACAGGGGATGATGGCTACACCTTC	CASSPSRLGTGDDGYTF
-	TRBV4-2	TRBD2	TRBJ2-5	TGTGCCAGCAGCCAAGGTTCTGAACGGGGGGGCCGAGAGACCCAGTACTTC	CASSQGSERGGRETQYF
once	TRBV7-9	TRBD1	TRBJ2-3	TGTGCCAGCAGCTTTACGCCGGGACAGGCTAGCACAGATACGCAGTATTTT	CASSFTPGQASTDTQYF
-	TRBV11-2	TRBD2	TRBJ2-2	TGTGCCAGCAGCAGACTAGCGGGGAACACCGGGGAGCTGTTTTTT	CASSRLAGNTGELFF
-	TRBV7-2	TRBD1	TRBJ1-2	TGTGCCAGCAGCTTAGCAGGGGGCGCTAACTATGGCTACACCTTC	CASSLAGGANYGYTF
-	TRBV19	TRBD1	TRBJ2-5	TGTGCCAGTAGTCCGGCGGGACAGGGATCAGAGACCCAGTACTTC	CASSPAGQGSETQYF
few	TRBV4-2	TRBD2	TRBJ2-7	TGTGCCAGCAGCCAAACGGGACCGGGAGGGTCGTACGAGCAGTACTTC	CASSQTGPGGSYEQYF